These 11 T cell receptor beta chains originate from one sample sequenced in a study of blood T cell repertoires in COVID-19. Assay used: immunoSEQ multiplex PCR; TCRdb lists only in-frame clones, some missing. Among roughly 100,000 clones listed, around four fifths were seen once. Sequencing was done on a sample of peripheral blood. The receptors originated from a man aged 55 to 70 with active or convalescent COVID-19.

This clone was recorded a few times. J is TRBJ2-7 and V is TRBV11-2; no definite D call. CDR1 is SGHAT, CDR2 FQNNGV, per germline. The V end lost 1 base, the J end lost 9 bases, and 13 bases lay between the germline ends. The CDR3 runs to 13 residues. The CDR3 region is CASSLGALAMQYF. DNA of the CDR3: TGTGCCAGCAGCTTAGGGGCTCTTGCGATGCAGTACTTC.

The chain carries TRBV27 and TRBJ1-5; D gene ambiguous. The germline gives CDR1 MNHEY, CDR2 SMNVEV (reference sequence). The CDR3 extends over 14 amino acids. V was pared by 2 bases and J by 6 bases, with 11 bases between. The CDR3 region is CASSLRGSFQPQHF. CDR3 nucleotide sequence: TGTGCCAGCAGTTTACGAGGGAGTTTTCAGCCCCAGCATTTT.

This sequence joins TRBV6-6 and TRBJ2-4; a weak D match, TRBD2 (5 bases). The V and J ends lost 8 bases and 1 base respectively, with 9 bases between them. The CDR3 spans 13 residues. Per germline, CDR1 MNHNY and CDR2 SVGAGI (reference sequence). The CDR3 reads CASAREAKNIQYF. CDR3 DNA sequence: TGTGCCAGCGCGAGGGAGGCCAAAAACATTCAGTACTTC.

J is TRBJ2-1 and V is TRBV5-1; 12 bases are shared with TRBD2. This CDR3 spans 15 amino acids. CDR1 and CDR2 from the germline V gene are SGHRS and YFSETQ. The V segment lost 6 bases and the J segment 4 bases; nucleotides outside the gene matches: 5. The CDR3 loop is CASTLAGGGYNEQFF. As DNA, the CDR3 is TGCGCCAGCACCCTAGCGGGAGGGGGGTACAATGAGCAGTTCTTC.

V and J are TRBV5-8 and TRBJ1-2, with D unclear. The CDR3 is made up of 13 amino acids. From germline, CDR1 is SGHTS and CDR2 YDEGEE. V was clipped by 1 base and J by 4 bases, with 8 bases between them. The CDR3 DNA reads TGTGCCAGCAGCTTGACAGCATTCTATGGCTACACCTTC. It encodes CASSLTAFYGYTF.

The rearrangement uses TRBV18 and TRBJ2-1; 12 bases agree with TRBD2. This CDR3 is 15 amino acids long. The germline V gene encodes CDR1 KGHSH and CDR2 LQKENI. The V and J ends lost 6 bases and 7 bases, in that order; junction bases with no gene match: 7. The CDR3, as DNA: TGTGCCAGCTCGTCGACTAGCGGGAGTGGGAATGAGCAGTTCTTC. Encoded protein: CASSSTSGSGNEQFF.

The CDR3 DNA is TGTGCCAGCAGCGCCCGACCCCTACAGGGGCCAAGGGGAGAGACCCAGTACTTC. Its translation: CASSARPLQGPRGETQYF. V is TRBV9 and J is TRBJ2-5, with 7 bases identical to TRBD1. In germline, CDR1 is SGDLS, CDR2 YYNGEE. Trimming cost V 3 bases and J 4 bases; bases outside gene matches: 18. This CDR3 spans 18 amino acids.

The chain carries TRBV11-3 and TRBJ2-7, with D perhaps TRBD1 (6 bases). The CDR3 sequence is 14 residues long. Germline V gene sequence: CDR1 SGHNT, CDR2 YENEEA. Deletions cut 3 bases from V and 1 base from J, with 10 bases between. The CDR3 DNA reads as TGTGCCAGCAGCTTTACAGGGCCTTCCTACGAGCAGTACTTC. Translation: CASSFTGPSYEQYF.

The V call is TRBV3-1 (or the pseudogene TRBV3-2), the J call TRBJ1-4, with TRBD1 matching 8 bases. V lost 4 bases, J lost 3 bases, and 4 bases stayed unmatched. CDR1 LGHDT and CDR2 YNNKEL come from the germline V gene (reference sequence). This CDR3 region has 15 residues. For the CDR3, the DNA is TGTGCCAGCAGCCTGTGGGACAGGCCTAATGAAAAACTGTTTTTT. Its translation: CASSLWDRPNEKLFF.

The count of this clone is one. One end of the junction does not line up with germline, which may come from a read error. The CDR3 DNA reads as TGTGCCAGCAGGGAAGGGTACAGGGGGAATGAAAAACTGTTTTTT. Translated, it gives CASREGYRGNEKLFF. V usage is TRBV6-1 and J usage is TRBJ1-4; 8 bases line up with TRBD1. The germline V gene has CDR1 MNHNS and CDR2 SASEGT. The CDR3 contains 15 residues.

In this sample, this clone turned up a few times. V gene TRBV5-4 combines with J gene TRBJ2-7; 10 nucleotides agree with TRBD2. J gave up 0 bases and V 1 base, and 10 bases lay outside the gene matches. The germline CDR1 and CDR2 sequences are SGHNT and YYREEE (reference sequence). The CDR3 runs to 18 residues. The CDR3 DNA reads TGTGCCAGCAGCTTGTGGACTAGCGGACGAAAATACTCCTACGAGCAGTACGTC. This gives the protein CASSLWTSGRKYSYEQYV.